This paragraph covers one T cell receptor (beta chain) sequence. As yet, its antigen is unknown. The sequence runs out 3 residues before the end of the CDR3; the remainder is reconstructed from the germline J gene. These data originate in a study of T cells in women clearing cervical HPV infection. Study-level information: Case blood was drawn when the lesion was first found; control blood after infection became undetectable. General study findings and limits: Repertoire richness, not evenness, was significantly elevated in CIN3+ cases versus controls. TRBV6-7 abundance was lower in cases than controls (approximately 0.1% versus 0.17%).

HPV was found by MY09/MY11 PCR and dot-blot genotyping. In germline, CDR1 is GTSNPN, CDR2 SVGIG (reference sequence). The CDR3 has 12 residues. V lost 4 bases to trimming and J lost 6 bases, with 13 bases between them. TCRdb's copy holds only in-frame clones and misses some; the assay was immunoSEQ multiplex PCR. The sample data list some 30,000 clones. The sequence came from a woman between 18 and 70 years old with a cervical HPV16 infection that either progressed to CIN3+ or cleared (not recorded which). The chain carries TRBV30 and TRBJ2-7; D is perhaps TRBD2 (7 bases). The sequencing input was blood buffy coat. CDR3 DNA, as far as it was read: TGTGCCTGGATAGGGGGGGGCGGCGAG. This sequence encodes CAWIGGGGE. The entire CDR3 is CAWIGGGGEQYF.